A selection of T cell receptor beta chains follows, all from one sample in a study of early T cells in non-severe SARS-CoV-2 infection. MiXCR, applied by TCRdb to the 5' RACE reads, yields one record per CDR3 protein. The sample records some 38,000 distinct CDR3 sequences, around 4% being singletons. Material for sequencing was whole blood. The receptor source for this set is an adult who was a healthcare worker with PCR-confirmed SARS-CoV-2 infection or an uninfected control (not recorded which). Both conserved end residues are part of each CDR3. A D gene is named only where the DNA matches it firmly. Clone size is not always given. Where it is, it says once, few, many or a class for expanded clones.

clone size: many
J gene: TRBJ2-1
V gene: TRBV11-3
CDR3 length: 11
D gene: .
CDR3 protein: CASSLRDEQFF
CDR3 DNA: TGTGCCAGCAGCCTGAGGGATGAGCAGTTCTTC

clone size: many
J gene: TRBJ2-7
V gene: TRBV4-2
CDR3 length: 16
D gene: TRBD2
CDR3 protein: CASSPGLAGGSYEQYF
CDR3 DNA: TGTGCCAGCAGCCCAGGACTAGCGGGAGGGTCCTACGAGCAGTACTTC

clone size: many
J gene: TRBJ2-3
V gene: TRBV6-2/TRBV6-3
CDR3 length: 18
D gene: TRBD2
CDR3 protein: CASSYDGRVGLQTDTQYF
CDR3 DNA: TGTGCCAGCAGTTACGACGGGAGGGTCGGATTACAAACAGATACGCAGTATTTT

clone size: few
J gene: TRBJ2-1
V gene: TRBV12-3/TRBV12-4
CDR3 length: 14
D gene: .
CDR3 protein: CASSLVDGYDEQFF
CDR3 DNA: TGTGCCAGCAGTTTAGTTGACGGGTACGATGAGCAGTTCTTC

clone size: many
J gene: TRBJ1-1
V gene: TRBV10-3
CDR3 length: 13
D gene: TRBD1
CDR3 protein: CAITRGGLDEAFF
CDR3 DNA: TGTGCCATCACAAGAGGGGGCCTGGATGAAGCTTTCTTT

clone size: few
J gene: TRBJ2-1
V gene: TRBV6-1
CDR3 length: 14
D gene: .
CDR3 protein: CASRVGSSYNEQFF
CDR3 DNA: TGTGCCAGCAGAGTGGGGAGCTCCTACAATGAGCAGTTCTTC

clone size: many
J gene: TRBJ1-1
V gene: TRBV6-6
CDR3 length: 11
D gene: .
CDR3 protein: CASSYSPEAFF
CDR3 DNA: TGTGCCAGCAGTTACTCCCCGGAAGCTTTCTTT

clone size: many
J gene: TRBJ1-5
V gene: TRBV19
CDR3 length: 13
D gene: .
CDR3 protein: CASNYRDFQPQHF
CDR3 DNA: TGTGCCAGTAATTATCGAGATTTTCAGCCCCAGCATTTT

clone size: few
J gene: TRBJ2-3
V gene: TRBV6-1
CDR3 length: 15
D gene: TRBD2
CDR3 protein: CASSERERETDTQYF
CDR3 DNA: TGTGCCAGCAGTGAAAGGGAGCGGGAGACAGATACGCAGTATTTT

clone size: many
J gene: TRBJ2-2
V gene: TRBV7-2
CDR3 length: 16
D gene: TRBD2
CDR3 protein: CASKLPTSPTTGELFF
CDR3 DNA: TGTGCCAGCAAACTACCGACTAGCCCAACCACCGGGGAGCTGTTTTTT

clone size: many
J gene: TRBJ2-1
V gene: TRBV10-3
CDR3 length: 15
D gene: TRBD2
CDR3 protein: CAISSSGGAYNEQFF
CDR3 DNA: TGTGCCATCAGTTCTAGCGGGGGGGCCTACAATGAGCAGTTCTTC

clone size: .
J gene: TRBJ2-1
V gene: TRBV7-9
CDR3 length: 21
D gene: TRBD2
CDR3 protein: CASSLGGLAGDLLSSYNEQFF
CDR3 DNA: TGTGCCAGCAGCTTAGGGGGCCTAGCGGGAGATTTATTAAGCTCCTACAATGAGCAGTTCTTC

clone size: many
J gene: TRBJ1-3
V gene: TRBV10-3
CDR3 length: 15
D gene: .
CDR3 protein: CAISESTPVRNTIYF
CDR3 DNA: TGTGCCATCAGTGAGTCGACCCCGGTTCGAAACACCATATATTTT

clone size: many
J gene: TRBJ1-5
V gene: TRBV12-3/TRBV12-4
CDR3 length: 12
D gene: .
CDR3 protein: CASSPLHRPQHF
CDR3 DNA: TGTGCCAGCAGTCCGCTACATAGGCCCCAGCATTTT

clone size: many
J gene: TRBJ2-5
V gene: TRBV7-9
CDR3 length: 16
D gene: TRBD2
CDR3 protein: CASSSTSGSLLETQYF
CDR3 DNA: TGTGCCAGCAGCTCCACTAGCGGGAGCCTTTTGGAGACCCAGTACTTC

clone size: many
J gene: TRBJ2-2
V gene: TRBV10-3
CDR3 length: 15
D gene: TRBD1
CDR3 protein: CAIAPGTGDTGELFF
CDR3 DNA: TGTGCCATCGCCCCCGGGACAGGTGACACCGGGGAGCTGTTTTTT